This TCR beta chain stems from a study of CD8 T cells in ankylosing spondylitis. In this sample, this clonotype turned up once. With 0 bases removed from V and 8 bases from J, the gap between germline ends came to 8 bases. The CDR3 is made up of 12 amino acids. Germline V gene sequence: CDR1 SGHRS, CDR2 YFSETQ. TCRdb analysed the 5' RACE reads with MiXCR anew, one entry per CDR3 protein. The repertoire holds 150,000 to 200,000 distinct CDR3 sequences, approximately 20% seen once, with 7.8% in the top ten. The source is a male donor with ankylosing spondylitis or in good health (not recorded which). The chain uses TRBV5-1 and TRBJ1-1, with D hard to call. The sample consisted of blood, either unsorted or a sorted T cell fraction (not recorded which). The CDR3 bases are TGCGCCAGCAGCTTGGTAGAAGAGGAAGCTTTCTTT. It specifies CASSLVEEEAFF.